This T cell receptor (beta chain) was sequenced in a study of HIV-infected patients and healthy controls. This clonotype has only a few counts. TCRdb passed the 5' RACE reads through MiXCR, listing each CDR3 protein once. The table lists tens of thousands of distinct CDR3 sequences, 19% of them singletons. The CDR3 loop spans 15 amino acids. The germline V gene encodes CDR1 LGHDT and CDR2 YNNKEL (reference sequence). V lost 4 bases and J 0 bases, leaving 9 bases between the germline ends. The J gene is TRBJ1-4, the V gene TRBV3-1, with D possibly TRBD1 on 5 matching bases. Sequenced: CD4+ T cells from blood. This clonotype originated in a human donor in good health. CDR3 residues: CASSLATATNEKLFF. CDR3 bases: TGTGCCAGCAGCCTAGCGACAGCAACTAATGAAAAACTGTTTTTT.